The rows below give T cell receptor beta chains drawn from one sample of a study of blood T cell repertoires in COVID-19. This table comes from immunoSEQ multiplex PCR, and its TCRdb copy is limited to in-frame clones, with some not included. The sample contains fewer than 250,000 clones, roughly 80% of which appear only once. The source material was peripheral blood. All receptors derive from a human donor in a cohort sampled during active COVID-19. Both conserved end residues are part of each CDR3. A D gene is named only where the DNA matches it firmly. For some rows the clone size is stated as once, few or many, or as a class when expanded; others skip it.

.	TRBV5-8	.	TRBJ2-5	TGTGCCAGCAGCACGGGGACAACGCCGTACCAAGAGACCCAGTACTTC	CASSTGTTPYQETQYF
TRBD1	TRBV28	few	TRBJ2-3	TGTGCCAGTAAGATTGGGACAGGACAGCAGTATTTT	CASKIGTGQQYF
.	TRBV28	.	TRBJ1-1	TGTGCCAGCAGCAATACCCTAACTGAAGCTTTCTTT	CASSNTLTEAFF
TRBD1	TRBV28	.	TRBJ1-2	TGTGCCAGCAGTTCCGGGACAGGGAACAACTATGGCTACACCTTC	CASSSGTGNNYGYTF
TRBD1	TRBV2	.	TRBJ1-2	TGTGCCAGACAACAGGGGGGCTACACCTTC	CARQQGGYTF
.	TRBV27	.	TRBJ1-2	TGTGCCAGCAGTTGGGATCAGGGAGGGGGCTACACCTTC	CASSWDQGGGYTF
TRBD2	TRBV5-1	.	TRBJ2-1	TGCGCCAGCAGCACCTTCCCATCGACTAGCGTGAACAATGAGCAGTTCTTC	CASSTFPSTSVNNEQFF
TRBD1	TRBV3-1/TRBV3-2	.	TRBJ2-5	TGTGCCAGCAGCCAGGTACAGGGGTCCGAGACCCAGTACTTC	CASSQVQGSETQYF
.	TRBV10-3	.	TRBJ1-6	TGTGCCATCAGTGAGCTAGGGGATAATTCACCCCTCCACTTT	CAISELGDNSPLHF
TRBD2	TRBV27	.	TRBJ2-1	TGTGCCAGCAGTTGGTCCCTAGCGGGAGGCTACAATGAGCAGTTCTTC	CASSWSLAGGYNEQFF
TRBD2	TRBV5-1	.	TRBJ2-4	TGCGCCAGCAGCAGCGGGGGGCCTCAAAACATTCAGTACTTC	CASSSGGPQNIQYF
.	TRBV9	.	TRBJ1-1	TGTGCCAGCAGCCCTCGGGCGGGGCTGATGAACACTGAAGCTTTCTTT	CASSPRAGLMNTEAFF
TRBD1	TRBV19	.	TRBJ1-3	TGTGCCAGTAGTATAGATCGGGCGGGACAGTTCAGCTCTGGAAACACCATATATTTT	CASSIDRAGQFSSGNTIYF
TRBD2	TRBV19	.	TRBJ2-1	TGTGCCAGCCTAGCGGGGGGGAGCTCCTACAATGAGCAGTTCTTC	CASLAGGSSYNEQFF
TRBD1	TRBV29-1	.	TRBJ1-2	TGCAGCTGTACCGTAGGGGGCGCCGACTATGGCTACACCTTC	CSCTVGGADYGYTF
.	TRBV2	.	TRBJ2-7	TGTGCCAGCAGCATGGCCGCCTACGAGCAGTACTTC	CASSMAAYEQYF
TRBD1	TRBV6-6	.	TRBJ1-1	TGTGCCAGCAGGGTTCAGGGGGCTCAAGGTGAAGCTTTCTTT	CASRVQGAQGEAFF
.	TRBV11-2	few	TRBJ1-2	TGTGCCAGCAGCTCCCCGAGGCTAGCTAACTATGGCTACACCTTC	CASSSPRLANYGYTF
.	TRBV7-2	.	TRBJ1-2	TGTGCCAGCAGCTTAGGACAGCGGGAGGGCTACACCTTC	CASSLGQREGYTF
TRBD1	TRBV11-2	.	TRBJ1-2	TGTGCCAGCAGCTTAGATCAAGGGACAGGGGATGGCTACACCTTC	CASSLDQGTGDGYTF
.	TRBV6-6	.	TRBJ1-1	TGTGCCAGCAGTTCCACAGGGATGAGAACTGAAGCTTTCTTT	CASSSTGMRTEAFF
TRBD1	TRBV7-2	.	TRBJ1-2	TGTGCCAGCAGCATGCACCCGGGACAGCCCTATGGCTACACCTTC	CASSMHPGQPYGYTF
.	TRBV2	.	TRBJ2-5	TGTGCCAGCAGTGTTCAGGCCACCAAACAAGAGACCCAGTACTTC	CASSVQATKQETQYF
TRBD1	TRBV5-1	.	TRBJ2-2	TGCGCCAGCCAAACAGGGGGCGGCACCGGGGAGCTGTTTTTT	CASQTGGGTGELFF
.	TRBV6-5	.	TRBJ1-3	TGTGCCAGCAGTTACGACGACAGGAACTCTGGAAACACCATATATTTT	CASSYDDRNSGNTIYF
.	TRBV7-8	.	TRBJ2-1	TGTGCCAGCAGCTTAGCGCGGGTTAGCGCCTACAGTCCCAATGAGCAGTTCTTC	CASSLARVSAYSPNEQFF
.	TRBV11-1	.	TRBJ1-2	TGTGCCAGCAGCTTAAGCGTGTCGACAGCTTATGGCTACACCTTC	CASSLSVSTAYGYTF